This T cell receptor (beta chain) derives from a study of blood T cell repertoires in COVID-19. The J segment lost 4 bases and the V segment lost 2 bases, leaving 7 bases of the junction unmatched. The CDR3 covers 16 residues. CDR1 is MNHNS, CDR2 SASEGT, per germline. The repertoire was sequenced with immunoSEQ multiplex PCR; TCRdb's copy has only in-frame clones and lacks some. The table shows approximately 200,000 clones, with approximately 80% occurring only once. Recruitment covered about two dozen US areas and drew participants whose ages spanned roughly 18 to 89 years. This chain connects TRBV6-1 to TRBJ1-5, with 8 bases aligning to TRBD1. The receptor was derived from a woman aged 40-49 years with acute COVID-19. The sequencing input was PBMCs or T cells enriched from blood (not recorded which). CDR3 in DNA: TGTGCCAGCAGTGAATTCCGACAGGGGTTTAATCAGCCCCAGCATTTT. It yields the protein CASSEFRQGFNQPQHF.